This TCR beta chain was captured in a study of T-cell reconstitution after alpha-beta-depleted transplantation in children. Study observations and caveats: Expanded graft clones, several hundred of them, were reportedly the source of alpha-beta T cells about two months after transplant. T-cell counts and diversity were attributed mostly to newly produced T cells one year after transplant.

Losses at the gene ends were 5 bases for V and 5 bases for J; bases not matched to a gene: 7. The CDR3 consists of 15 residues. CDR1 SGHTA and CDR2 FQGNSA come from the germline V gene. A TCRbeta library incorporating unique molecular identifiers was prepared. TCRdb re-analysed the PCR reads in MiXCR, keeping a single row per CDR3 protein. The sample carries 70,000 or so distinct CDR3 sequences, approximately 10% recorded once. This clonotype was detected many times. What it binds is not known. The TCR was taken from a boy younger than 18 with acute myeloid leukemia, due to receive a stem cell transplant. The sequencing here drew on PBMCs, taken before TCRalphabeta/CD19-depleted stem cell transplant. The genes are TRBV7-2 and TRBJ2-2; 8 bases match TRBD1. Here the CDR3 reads CASSPDRGRTGELFF. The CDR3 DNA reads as TGTGCCAGCAGCCCAGACAGGGGCAGAACCGGGGAGCTGTTTTTT.